The 21 T cell receptor beta chains in this list originate from one sample, sequenced in a study of blood T cell repertoires in COVID-19. Sequencing used immunoSEQ multiplex PCR; TCRdb keeps in-frame clones, though not all of them. The data hold around 160,000 clones, with 80% to 90% observed a single time. The sample was peripheral blood. The receptors were sampled from a human donor in a cohort sampled during active COVID-19.

This chain joins TRBV12-3 or TRBV12-4 and TRBJ1-2; tentatively, D is TRBD1 (5 bases). V was trimmed by 5 bases and J by 4 bases, leaving 8 bases between them. CDR3 length equals 12 residues. The CDR3: CASSTGTYGYTF. DNA for the CDR3: TGTGCCAGCAGTACAGGAACCTATGGCTACACCTTC.

V usage is TRBV5-1 and J usage is TRBJ1-2; possible D gene TRBD1, 5 bases. Trimming shortened V by 3 bases and J by 4 bases, and 19 bases separated the two germline ends. This CDR3 comprises 16 residues. Germline V gene sequence: CDR1 SGHRS, CDR2 YFSETQ. CDR3 sequence: CASSSTGGTPIYGYTF. The CDR3 region has the DNA TGCGCCAGCAGCTCCACCGGGGGGACCCCCATCTATGGCTACACCTTC.

CDR3 sequence reads: CASSRYNHQPQHF. In nucleotides, the CDR3 is TGTGCCAGCAGCCGGTATAATCATCAGCCCCAGCATTTT. This sequence joins TRBV12-3 or TRBV12-4 and TRBJ1-5; no clear D. The CDR3 loop spans 13 amino acids. The V gene lost 6 bases and the J gene lost 5 bases, with 11 bases spanning the gap.

This clone was found a few times. The V and J genes are TRBV5-6 and TRBJ1-6; no clear D gene. The ends were cut back, 1 base at V and 5 bases at J, with 7 bases in the middle. The germline gives CDR1 SGHDT, CDR2 YYEEEE. The CDR3 extends over 14 amino acids. The CDR3 DNA follows: TGTGCCAGCAGCTTGTTAGAGAATAATTCACCCCTCCACTTT. Translation gives CASSLLENNSPLHF. Full variable domain (rest looked up from reference TRBV5-6 and TRBJ1-6): DAGVTQSPTHLIKTRGQQVTLRCSPKSGHDTVSWYQQALGQGPQFIFQYYEEEERQRGNFPDRFSGHQFPNYSSELNVNALLLGDSALYLCASSLLENNSPLHFGNGTRLTVT.

This clone has just one count. The CDR3 spells CASGRGLGEKLFF. CDR3 coding DNA: TGTGCCAGCGGAAGGGGGTTGGGGGAAAAACTGTTTTTT. V gene TRBV12-3 or TRBV12-4 combines with J gene TRBJ1-4, with D possibly being TRBD1 (6 bases). The CDR3 consists of 13 residues. Between the trimmed V and J ends, which lost 8 bases and 8 bases, there was a span of 15 bases.

This chain links TRBV18 with TRBJ2-7; D possibly corresponds to TRBD1 (5 bases). The germline V gene encodes CDR1 KGHSH and CDR2 LQKENI. V lost 4 bases and J lost 2, with 9 bases in between. The CDR3 contains 13 residues. The CDR3 protein is CASSLGHTYEQYF. In nucleotides, the CDR3 is TGTGCCAGCTCACTCGGACATACCTACGAGCAGTACTTC.

The J gene is TRBJ2-2, the V gene TRBV19, with 8 positions matching TRBD2. The CDR3 runs to 15 residues. Germline assignment: CDR1 LNHDA and CDR2 SQIVND (reference sequence). V shed 3 bases, J shed 4 bases, and the junction held 4 bases outside the gene matches. The CDR3 DNA sequence: TGTGCCAGTAGTATCGGCGGGGGGATCACCGGGGAGCTGTTTTTT. This encodes CASSIGGGITGELFF.

The chain carries TRBV7-9 and TRBJ1-1; D unclear. V was shortened by 4 bases and J by 4 bases, with 7 bases between the two germline ends. CDR1 and CDR2 from the germline V gene are SEHNR and FQNEAQ (reference sequence). The CDR3 spans 12 residues. The CDR3 nucleotides read TGTGCCAGCAGCTGGTCAGGCACTGAAGCTTTCTTT. It yields the protein CASSWSGTEAFF.

V usage is TRBV11-3 and J usage is TRBJ2-3; 9 bases match TRBD1. The length of the CDR3 is 15 residues. CDR1 is SGHNT, CDR2 YENEEA, per germline. The J segment lost 4 bases and the V segment lost 5 bases, leaving 7 bases of the junction unmatched. The CDR3 loop is CASSPRTGVPDTQYF. CDR3 coding DNA: TGTGCCAGCAGCCCCCGGACAGGGGTCCCAGATACGCAGTATTTT.

This clone appeared once. The CDR3 spells CASSLEDVWTGGIAFF. The CDR3 DNA reads TGTGCCAGCAGCTTAGAGGACGTTTGGACAGGGGGCATAGCTTTCTTT. The rearrangement uses TRBV7-6 and TRBJ1-1; 11 bases are shared with TRBD1. Germline V gene sequence: CDR1 SGHVS, CDR2 FNYEAQ. CDR3 length: 16 residues. Losses at the gene ends were 1 base for V and 10 bases for J; bases not matched to a gene: 11.

The J gene is TRBJ1-2, the V gene TRBV6-2 or TRBV6-3; D ambiguous. Germline-derived CDR1 and CDR2 are MNHEY and SVGEGT. The ends were cut back, 6 bases at V and 6 bases at J, with 14 bases in the middle. The CDR3 runs to 13 residues. CDR3 sequence (DNA): TGTGCCAGCAGCCTTGGAGGGAGGAATGGCTACACCTTC. It encodes CASSLGGRNGYTF.

V is TRBV20-1 and J is TRBJ2-3; no definite D call. CDR3 length equals 11 residues. In germline, CDR1 is DFQATT, CDR2 SNEGSKA (reference sequence). Trimming took 6 bases from V and 1 from J, leaving 5 bases between them. CDR3 residues: CSASGTDTQYF. For the CDR3, the DNA is TGCAGTGCCTCGGGCACAGATACGCAGTATTTT.

This clone occurred once. The rearrangement uses TRBV4-1 and TRBJ2-2; 10 bases are shared with TRBD2. CDR3 length: 17 residues. Per germline, CDR1 MGHRA and CDR2 YSYEKL. V gave up 7 bases and J gave up 1 base; unmatched junction bases: 9. CDR3 in amino acids: CASTRLAGVLNTGELFF. The CDR3 DNA reads TGCGCCAGCACGAGGCTAGCGGGGGTCCTGAACACCGGGGAGCTGTTTTTT.

The table lists this clone with a count of one. The V gene is TRBV5-1, the J gene TRBJ1-2, with TRBD1 matching over 10 bases. The CDR3 is made up of 16 amino acids. The germline V gene encodes CDR1 SGHRS and CDR2 YFSETQ. The junction had 9 bases not matched to a gene; V was cut back by 4 bases and J by 3 bases. The CDR3 loop is CASSKTQDRGDYGYTF. DNA for the CDR3: TGCGCCAGCAGCAAGACGCAGGACAGGGGGGACTATGGCTACACCTTC.

This clone has a single count. The gene calls are TRBV15 and TRBJ2-1; possibly TRBD1 for D (6 bases). CDR1 is LNHNV and CDR2 is YYDKDF in the germline V gene (reference sequence). The V end was cut by 4 bases, the J end by 4 bases, with 20 bases between. The CDR3 contains 17 residues. CDR3 residues: CATSTQTGRASYNEQFF. The CDR3 nucleotides are TGTGCCACCAGCACCCAGACAGGCAGGGCGTCATACAATGAGCAGTTCTTC.

This clone was detected only a few times. The genes are TRBV4-3 and TRBJ2-3, with 11 bases aligning to TRBD2. Germline CDR1 reads LGHNA; CDR2 reads YSLEER. The trim removed 3 bases at V and 6 bases at J, leaving 2 bases unmatched. This CDR3 contains 14 residues. This CDR3 is CASSQLAGGDTQYF. The CDR3 DNA reads as TGCGCCAGCAGCCAGTTAGCGGGGGGGGATACGCAGTATTTT.

The chain couples TRBV3-1 (or the pseudogene TRBV3-2) to TRBJ2-7, with D unclear. CDR3 size: 12 residues. Between the trimmed V and J ends, which lost 3 bases and 3 bases, there was a span of 6 bases. Germline loops: CDR1 LGHDT, CDR2 YNNKEL (reference sequence). The CDR3 is CASSQVSYEQYF. DNA of the CDR3: TGTGCCAGCAGCCAGGTCAGCTACGAGCAGTACTTC.

The V gene is TRBV5-6, the J gene TRBJ2-7; unclear D gene. Germline V gene lookup returns CDR1 SGHDT and CDR2 YYEEEE. V was clipped by 0 bases and J by 6 bases, with 10 bases between them. This CDR3 has 13 amino acids. The DNA for the CDR3 is TGTGCCAGCAGCTTGGACGAGGCCACCGAGCAGTACTTC. The encoded protein is CASSLDEATEQYF.

The chain couples TRBV5-6 to TRBJ1-1; tentative D call: TRBD1 (6 bases). The V gene's germline CDR1 is SGHDT and CDR2 YYEEEE. The germline V and J ends were trimmed by 1 base and 3 bases, with 16 bases remaining between them. This CDR3 spans 16 amino acids. Written as DNA, the CDR3 is TGTGCCAGCAGCTTGCTCAGGGGCGCCTTGGACACTGAAGCTTTCTTT. This sequence encodes CASSLLRGALDTEAFF. Full variable domain (rest looked up from reference TRBV5-6 and TRBJ1-1): DAGVTQSPTHLIKTRGQQVTLRCSPKSGHDTVSWYQQALGQGPQFIFQYYEEEERQRGNFPDRFSGHQFPNYSSELNVNALLLGDSALYLCASSLLRGALDTEAFFGQGTRLTVV.

The chain couples TRBV7-9 to TRBJ2-5; possibly TRBD1 for D (6 bases). V dropped 3 bases and J dropped 5 bases, with 7 bases sitting between them. Germline CDR1 SEHNR, CDR2 FQNEAQ (reference sequence). This CDR3 spans 12 amino acids. CDR3 amino acids: CASSFTGETQYF. The CDR3 DNA reads TGTGCCAGCAGCTTTACAGGGGAGACCCAGTACTTC.

The genes are TRBV7-2 and TRBJ2-4, with 9 bases lining up with TRBD2. Per germline, CDR1 SGHTA and CDR2 FQGNSA. J gave up 10 bases and V 5 bases, and 12 bases lay outside the gene matches. The CDR3 spans 15 residues. The CDR3 sequence: CASSPRGGGAGIQYF. The CDR3 DNA follows: TGTGCCAGCAGCCCGCGGGGCGGGGGGGCTGGAATTCAGTACTTC. Together with reference TRBV7-2 and TRBJ2-4, the CDR3 gives the full variable domain: GAGVSQSPSNKVTEKGKDVELRCDPISGHTALYWYRQSLGQGLEFLIYFQGNSAPDKSGLPSDRFSAERTGGSVSTLTIQRTQQEDSAVYLCASSPRGGGAGIQYFGAGTRLSVL.